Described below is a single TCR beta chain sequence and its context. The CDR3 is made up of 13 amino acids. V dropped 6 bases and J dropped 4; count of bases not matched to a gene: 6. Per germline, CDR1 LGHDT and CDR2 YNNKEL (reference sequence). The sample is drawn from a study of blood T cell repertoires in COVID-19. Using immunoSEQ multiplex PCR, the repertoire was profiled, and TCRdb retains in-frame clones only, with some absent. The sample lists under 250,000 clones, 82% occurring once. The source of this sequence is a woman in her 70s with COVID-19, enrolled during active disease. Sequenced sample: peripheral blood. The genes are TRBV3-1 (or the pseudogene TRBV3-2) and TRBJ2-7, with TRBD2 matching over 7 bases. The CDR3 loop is CASSIGLVYEQYF. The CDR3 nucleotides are TGTGCCAGCAGTATAGGACTAGTTTACGAGCAGTACTTC.